This entry lists 23 T cell receptor beta chains sequenced from one sample in a study of CD4+ T cells in melanoma. TCRdb keeps only in-frame clones here, not all; method: immunoSEQ multiplex PCR. This sample has around 100,000 clones, with roughly 90% found just once. Sample: peripheral blood. The receptors stem from a human donor with melanoma.

V and J are TRBV5-8 and TRBJ2-3; 10 bases agree with TRBD1. Germline V CDR1 and CDR2: SGHTS, YDEGEE. The V gene end was trimmed by 0 bases and the J gene end by 3 bases; junction bases not matched to a gene: 1. The CDR3 extends over 15 amino acids. The CDR3 region is CASSLGDRGTDTQYF. The CDR3 DNA reads as TGTGCCAGCAGCTTGGGGGACAGGGGAACAGATACGCAGTATTTT.

V and J are TRBV7-9 and TRBJ1-4, with D possibly being TRBD1 (6 bases). This CDR3 has 14 amino acids. V lost 5 bases and J 8 bases, leaving 15 bases between the germline ends. Germline CDR1 and CDR2: SEHNR and FQNEAQ (reference sequence). The CDR3 DNA is TGTGCCAGCAGCCAAGCAGGGGTGCACGAAAAACTGTTTTTT. Its translation is CASSQAGVHEKLFF.

This chain uses TRBV5-1 with TRBJ2-3; D is possibly TRBD1 (5 bases). CDR1 is SGHRS, CDR2 YFSETQ, per germline. The CDR3 contains 12 residues. The V gene lost 7 bases and the J gene lost 4 bases, with 10 bases spanning the gap. The CDR3 nucleotides read TGCGCCAGCTCGTTAGGGGCAGATACGCAGTATTTT. Its protein is CASSLGADTQYF. The whole variable domain, remainder taken from reference TRBV5-1 and TRBJ2-3, is KAGVTQTPRYLIKTRGQQVTLSCSPISGHRSVSWYQQTPGQGLQFLFEYFSETQRNKGNFPGRFSGRQFSNSRSEMNVSTLELGDSALYLCASSLGADTQYFGPGTRLTVL.

The chain combines TRBV5-8 with TRBJ2-5; possibly TRBD1 or TRBD2 for D (5 bases each). The CDR3 has 15 residues. V was shortened by 3 bases and J by 5 bases, with 17 bases between the two germline ends. The germline V gene has CDR1 SGHTS and CDR2 YDEGEE. The CDR3 loop is CASSWGPAGRETQYF. CDR3 DNA sequence: TGTGCCAGCAGCTGGGGACCGGCTGGGCGGGAGACCCAGTACTTC. Full variable domain (rest looked up from reference TRBV5-8 and TRBJ2-5): EAGVTQSPTHLIKTRGQQATLRCSPISGHTSVYWYQQALGLGLQFLLWYDEGEERNRGNFPPRFSGRQFPNYSSELNVNALELEDSALYLCASSWGPAGRETQYFGPGTRLLVL.

The chain combines TRBV5-1 with TRBJ2-7; no firm D call. Between the trimmed V and J ends, which lost 0 bases and 5 bases, there was a span of 9 bases. The CDR3 sequence is 13 residues long. Per the germline V gene, CDR1 is SGHRS and CDR2 is YFSETQ. Written as DNA, the CDR3 is TGCGCCAGCAGCTTGGAATTAGCAAACGAGCAGTACTTC. It yields the protein CASSLELANEQYF.

The chain combines TRBV7-2 with TRBJ2-3; D unresolved. This CDR3 is built from 12 residues. V lost 6 bases and J 4 bases, leaving 8 bases between the germline ends. Germline CDR1 is SGHTA and CDR2 is FQGNSA. For the CDR3, the DNA is TGTGCCAGCAGTTTGTTTTCAGATACGCAGTATTTT. Translation gives CASSLFSDTQYF.

The chain couples TRBV7-2 to TRBJ2-5; maybe TRBD2 (5 bases). Germline V lookup: CDR1 SGHTA, CDR2 FQGNSA. With 8 bases removed from V and 7 bases from J, the gap between germline ends came to 20 bases. CDR3 length: 14 residues. CDR3 loop: CASGPWGAEVTQYF. In DNA, the CDR3 is TGTGCCAGCGGCCCCTGGGGTGCGGAGGTGACCCAGTACTTC.

In this sample, this clone turned up once. The V call is TRBV15, the J call TRBJ2-1; D tentatively fits TRBD1 or TRBD2 (5 bases each). Germline CDR1 is LNHNV and CDR2 is YYDKDF (reference sequence). The V end was cut by 3 bases, the J end by 6 bases, with 18 bases between. CDR3 length equals 16 residues. CDR3 region: CATSSWGLGPGNEQFF. The CDR3 DNA reads as TGTGCCACCAGCAGCTGGGGTTTGGGACCAGGCAATGAGCAGTTCTTC.

This chain links TRBV5-1 with TRBJ2-7; no firm D call. Germline V gene lookup returns CDR1 SGHRS and CDR2 YFSETQ. This CDR3 is 10 amino acids long. V lost 0 bases and J 7 bases, leaving 2 bases between the germline ends. DNA for the CDR3: TGCGCCAGCAGCTTGGAAGAGCAGTACTTC. Protein: CASSLEEQYF.

The V and J genes are TRBV19 and TRBJ1-5; D call uncertain. CDR1 LNHDA and CDR2 SQIVND come from the germline V gene (reference sequence). The CDR3 length is 14 residues. Trimming took off 4 bases at V and 3 bases at J, with 10 bases between the two ends. The CDR3 reads CASSTRQYNQPQHF. The CDR3 DNA reads TGTGCCAGTAGTACCCGCCAGTACAATCAGCCCCAGCATTTT.

The chain has TRBV7-2 and TRBJ2-7; the D is unclear. The ends were cut back, 1 base at V and 6 bases at J, with 7 bases in the middle. Germline-derived CDR1 and CDR2 are SGHTA and FQGNSA. This CDR3 has 12 residues. The CDR3 loop reads CASSLDRREQYF. The CDR3 DNA sequence: TGTGCCAGCAGCTTAGATCGGCGCGAGCAGTACTTC.

The chain recombines TRBV5-6 with TRBJ2-2; D is possibly TRBD2 (6 bases). V lost 4 bases and J 7 bases, leaving 8 bases between the germline ends. Germline V CDR1 and CDR2: SGHDT, YYEEEE. The CDR3 runs to 12 residues. The CDR3 region is CASSLGGGELFF. CDR3 sequence (DNA): TGTGCCAGCAGCCTCGGGGGCGGGGAGCTGTTTTTT.

The chain carries TRBV29-1 and TRBJ2-7; unclear D gene. This CDR3 has 12 residues. Germline CDR1 SQVTM, CDR2 ANQGSEA. Trimming removed 4 bases from V and 0 bases from J, with 7 bases in between. The CDR3 region has the DNA TGCAGCGTTGGGCAGCCCTCCTACGAGCAGTACTTC. This sequence encodes CSVGQPSYEQYF.

This CDR3 is CASSLTGVGDEQYF. CDR3 DNA: TGCGCCAGCAGCTTGACAGGGGTAGGTGACGAGCAGTACTTC. The V call is TRBV5-1, the J call TRBJ2-7, with 7 bases matching TRBD1. CDR1 and CDR2 (germline): SGHRS, YFSETQ. There are 14 residues in the CDR3. Losses at the gene ends were 1 base for V and 5 bases for J; bases not matched to a gene: 6.

The chain carries TRBV28 and TRBJ1-4, with D possibly matching TRBD1 (5 bases). CDR3 length equals 12 residues. Trimming pared 6 bases from V and 8 bases from J, leaving 10 bases between. The V gene's germline CDR1 is MDHEN and CDR2 SYDVKM. The CDR3 nucleotides read TGTGCCAGCAGCGGTAGGGGCGAAAAACTGTTTTTT. Its protein product is CASSGRGEKLFF.

This clone appeared a single time. The CDR3 coding sequence is TGCGCCAGCAGCGCGGGACCCCCTAATGAGCAGTTCTTC. This encodes CASSAGPPNEQFF. The rearrangement uses TRBV5-1 and TRBJ2-1, with a weak D call TRBD2 (6 bases). V was cut by 4 bases and J by 7 bases, with 12 bases left in between. Germline CDR1 reads SGHRS; CDR2 reads YFSETQ. This CDR3 comprises 13 residues. Full variable domain (remainder filled in from reference TRBV5-1 and TRBJ2-1): KAGVTQTPRYLIKTRGQQVTLSCSPISGHRSVSWYQQTPGQGLQFLFEYFSETQRNKGNFPGRFSGRQFSNSRSEMNVSTLELGDSALYLCASSAGPPNEQFFGPGTRLTVL.

The chain is built from TRBV19 and TRBJ2-7; 7 bases agree with TRBD2. V shed 5 bases and J 6 bases; nucleotides not matched to a gene: 10. Germline V gene lookup returns CDR1 LNHDA and CDR2 SQIVND (reference sequence). The length of the CDR3 is 14 residues. DNA of the CDR3: TGTGCCAGTAGTGCTAGCGGTGGGGGAACCGAGCAGTACTTC. Its protein is CASSASGGGTEQYF.

The chain uses TRBV5-1 and TRBJ2-3; no definite D call. Trimming took 5 bases from V and 10 from J, leaving 20 bases between them. CDR3 length equals 14 residues. The germline CDR1 and CDR2 sequences are SGHRS and YFSETQ. The CDR3 loop is CASRRQKVPDAQYF. CDR3 nucleotides: TGCGCCAGCAGAAGGCAGAAAGTACCCGATGCGCAGTATTTT.

This sequence joins TRBV27 and TRBJ2-3, with 8 bases identical to TRBD2. The germline V gene has CDR1 MNHEY and CDR2 SMNVEV (reference sequence). The CDR3 length is 15 residues. With V trimmed by 5 bases and J by 6 bases, 10 bases remained unmatched. CDR3 DNA: TGTGCCAGCAGTATCCTCCCCGGGACTAGTGATACGCAGTATTTT. Amino acids: CASSILPGTSDTQYF.

This clone was observed a single time. The rearrangement joins TRBV19 to TRBJ1-2, with TRBD1 identical over 7 bases. The germline V gene encodes CDR1 LNHDA and CDR2 SQIVND (reference sequence). Trimming at V came to 6 bases and at J to 6 bases, leaving 7 bases not matched to a gene. The CDR3 consists of 13 residues. The CDR3 here is CASRRQGGNGYTF. Here the CDR3 DNA reads TGTGCCAGTAGAAGACAGGGCGGTAATGGCTACACCTTC. Drawing the rest from reference TRBV19 and TRBJ1-2, the complete variable domain is DGGITQSPKYLFRKEGQNVTLSCEQNLNHDAMYWYRQDPGQGLRLIYYSQIVNDFQKGDIAEGYSVSREKKESFPLTVTSAQKNPTAFYLCASRRQGGNGYTFGSGTRLTVV.

The CDR3 coding sequence is TGTGCCAGCAGTGAACCTCAGCCCCAGCATTTT. Translation: CASSEPQPQHF. The rearrangement links TRBV6-5 to TRBJ1-5; unclear D gene. The CDR3 contains 11 residues. Looked up from germline, CDR1 is MNHEY and CDR2 is SVGAGI. V lost 5 bases and J lost 6, with 5 bases in between.

Here the CDR3 DNA reads TGTGCCAGCAGCCCGGGGACAGAGAGCTCCTACGAGCAGTACTTC. Its protein is CASSPGTESSYEQYF. This rearrangement joins TRBV5-4 to TRBJ2-7; 7 bases agree with TRBD1. The CDR3 has 15 residues. Germline V CDR1 and CDR2: SGHNT, YYREEE (reference sequence). V lost 4 bases to trimming and J lost 0 bases; unmatched junction nucleotides: 7.

This rearrangement joins TRBV4-1 to TRBJ2-5; 7 bases map to TRBD2. This CDR3 has 13 amino acids. Unmatched junction bases numbered 3, after V lost 4 bases and J lost 4 bases. Germline loops: CDR1 MGHRA, CDR2 YSYEKL. The CDR3 region is CASSRGGLETQYF. In nucleotides, the CDR3 is TGCGCCAGCAGCCGGGGAGGGTTAGAGACCCAGTACTTC.